The following is a TCR beta chain sequence with its context. Its antigen is still unknown. The method was immunoSEQ multiplex PCR; TCRdb's version includes in-frame clones alone and lacks a portion of them. The repertoire holds approximately 85,000 clones, 91% seen once, with 7% to 8.5% in the top ten. There are 14 residues in the CDR3. CDR1 and CDR2 (germline): SGHTA, FQGTGA. This sample was taken from a study of graft-versus-host responses after intestinal transplantation. The chain combines TRBV7-3 with TRBJ2-5; 9 bases are shared with TRBD1. Judging by the DNA end, TRBJ2-7 fits better; the J call may be wrong. This clonotype was sampled from a human donor who was the organ donor for an intestinal transplant. The source material was unstimulated CD8+ T cells sorted from spleen or lymph node cells, sampled before transplant. The CDR3 DNA is TGTGCCAGCAGCCTCTGGACAGGGGCGGACGAGCAGTACTTC. Translation gives CASSLWTGADEQYF.